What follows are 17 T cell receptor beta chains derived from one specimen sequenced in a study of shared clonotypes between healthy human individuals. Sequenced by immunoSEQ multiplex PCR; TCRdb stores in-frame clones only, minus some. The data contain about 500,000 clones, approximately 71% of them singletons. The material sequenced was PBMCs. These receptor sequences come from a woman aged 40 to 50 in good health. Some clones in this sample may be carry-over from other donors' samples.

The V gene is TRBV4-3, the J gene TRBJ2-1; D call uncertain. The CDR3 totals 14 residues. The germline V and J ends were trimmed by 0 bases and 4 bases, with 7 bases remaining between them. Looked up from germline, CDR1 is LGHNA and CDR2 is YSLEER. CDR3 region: CASSQEHAYNEQFF. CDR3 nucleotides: TGCGCCAGCAGCCAAGAACACGCGTACAATGAGCAGTTCTTC.

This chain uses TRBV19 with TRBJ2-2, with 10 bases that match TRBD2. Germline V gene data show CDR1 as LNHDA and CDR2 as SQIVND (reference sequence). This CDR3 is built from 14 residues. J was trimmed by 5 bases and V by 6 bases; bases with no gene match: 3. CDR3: CASRKREGTGELFF. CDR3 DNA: TGTGCCAGTAGGAAGCGGGAGGGTACCGGGGAGCTGTTTTTT.

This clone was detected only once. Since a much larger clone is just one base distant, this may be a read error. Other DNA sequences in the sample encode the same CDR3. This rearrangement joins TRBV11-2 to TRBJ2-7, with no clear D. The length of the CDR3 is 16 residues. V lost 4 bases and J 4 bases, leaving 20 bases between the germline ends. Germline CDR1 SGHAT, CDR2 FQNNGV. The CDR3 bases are TGTGCCAGCAGCTCCTTGATAGCCCGAACCAGGTACGAGCAGTACTTC. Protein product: CASSSLIARTRYEQYF.

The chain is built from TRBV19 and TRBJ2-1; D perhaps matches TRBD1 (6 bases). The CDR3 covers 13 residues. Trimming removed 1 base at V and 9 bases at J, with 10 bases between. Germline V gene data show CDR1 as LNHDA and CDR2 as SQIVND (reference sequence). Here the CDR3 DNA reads TGTGCCAGTAGTATAGCCCCCAGGGGTGAGCAGTTCTTC. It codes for CASSIAPRGEQFF.

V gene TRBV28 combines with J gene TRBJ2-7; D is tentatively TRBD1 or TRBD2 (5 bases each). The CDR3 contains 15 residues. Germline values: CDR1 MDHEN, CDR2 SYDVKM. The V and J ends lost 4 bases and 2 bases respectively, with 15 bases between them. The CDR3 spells CASSSAGTTAYEQYF. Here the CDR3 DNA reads TGTGCCAGCAGTTCCGCCGGGACCACCGCCTACGAGCAGTACTTC.

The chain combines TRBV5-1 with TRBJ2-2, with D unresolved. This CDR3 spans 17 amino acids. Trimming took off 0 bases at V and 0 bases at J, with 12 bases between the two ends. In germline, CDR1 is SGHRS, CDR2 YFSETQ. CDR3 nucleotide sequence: TGCGCCAGCAGCTTGGCCGTCTCAGGAACGAACACCGGGGAGCTGTTTTTT. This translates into CASSLAVSGTNTGELFF. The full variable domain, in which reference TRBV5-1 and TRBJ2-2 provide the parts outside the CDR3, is KAGVTQTPRYLIKTRGQQVTLSCSPISGHRSVSWYQQTPGQGLQFLFEYFSETQRNKGNFPGRFSGRQFSNSRSEMNVSTLELGDSALYLCASSLAVSGTNTGELFFGEGSRLTVL.

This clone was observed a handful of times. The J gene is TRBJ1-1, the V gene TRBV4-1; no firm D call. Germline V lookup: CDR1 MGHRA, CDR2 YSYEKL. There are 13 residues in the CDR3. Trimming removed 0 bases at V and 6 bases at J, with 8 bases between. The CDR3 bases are TGCGCCAGCAGCCAAGACATGGGCGCTGAAGCTTTCTTT. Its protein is CASSQDMGAEAFF.

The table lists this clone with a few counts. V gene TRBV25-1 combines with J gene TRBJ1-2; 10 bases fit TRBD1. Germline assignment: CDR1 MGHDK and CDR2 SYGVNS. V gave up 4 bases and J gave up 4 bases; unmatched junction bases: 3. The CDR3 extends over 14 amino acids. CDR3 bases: TGTGCCAGCAGTGGGACAGGGGGAAGCTATGGCTACACCTTC. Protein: CASSGTGGSYGYTF.

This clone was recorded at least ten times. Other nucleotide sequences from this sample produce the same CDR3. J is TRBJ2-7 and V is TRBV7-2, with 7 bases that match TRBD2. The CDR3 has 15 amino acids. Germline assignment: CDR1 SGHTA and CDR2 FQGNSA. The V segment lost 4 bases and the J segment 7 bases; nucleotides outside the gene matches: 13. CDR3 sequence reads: CASSSDGTMVGEQYF. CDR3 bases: TGTGCCAGCAGCTCCGACGGGACTATGGTAGGAGAGCAGTACTTC.

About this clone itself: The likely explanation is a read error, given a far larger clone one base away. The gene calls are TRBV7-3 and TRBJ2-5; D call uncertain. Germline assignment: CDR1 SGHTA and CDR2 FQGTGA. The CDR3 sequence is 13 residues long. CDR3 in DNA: TGTGCCAGCAGCTCTCAGCACCAAGGGACCCAGTACTTC. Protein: CASSSQHQGTQYF.

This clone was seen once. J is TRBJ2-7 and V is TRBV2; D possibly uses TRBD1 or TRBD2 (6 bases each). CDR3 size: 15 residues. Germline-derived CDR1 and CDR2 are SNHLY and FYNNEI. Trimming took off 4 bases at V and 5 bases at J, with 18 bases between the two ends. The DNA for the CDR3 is TGTGCCAGCAGTGGAAGGAGGGGGAAGCTGAACGAGCAGTACTTC. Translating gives CASSGRRGKLNEQYF.

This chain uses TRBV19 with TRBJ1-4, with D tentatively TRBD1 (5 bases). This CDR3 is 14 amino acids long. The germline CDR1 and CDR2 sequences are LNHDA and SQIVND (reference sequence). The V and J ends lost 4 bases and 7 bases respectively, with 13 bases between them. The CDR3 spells CASSRGTNAEKLFF. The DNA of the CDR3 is TGTGCCAGTAGTAGGGGGACGAATGCTGAAAAACTGTTTTTT.

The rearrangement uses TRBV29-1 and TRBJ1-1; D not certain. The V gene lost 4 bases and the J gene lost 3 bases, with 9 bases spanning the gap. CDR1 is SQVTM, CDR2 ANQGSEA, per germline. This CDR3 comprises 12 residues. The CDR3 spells CSVAHSDTEAFF. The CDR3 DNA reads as TGCAGCGTTGCCCACTCAGACACTGAAGCTTTCTTT.

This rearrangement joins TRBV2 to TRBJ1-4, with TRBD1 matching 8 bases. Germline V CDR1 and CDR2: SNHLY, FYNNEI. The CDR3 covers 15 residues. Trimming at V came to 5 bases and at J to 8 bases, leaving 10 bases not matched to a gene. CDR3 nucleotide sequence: TGTGCCAGCAGTCTACAGGGGGTACTAAACGAAAAACTGTTTTTT. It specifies CASSLQGVLNEKLFF.

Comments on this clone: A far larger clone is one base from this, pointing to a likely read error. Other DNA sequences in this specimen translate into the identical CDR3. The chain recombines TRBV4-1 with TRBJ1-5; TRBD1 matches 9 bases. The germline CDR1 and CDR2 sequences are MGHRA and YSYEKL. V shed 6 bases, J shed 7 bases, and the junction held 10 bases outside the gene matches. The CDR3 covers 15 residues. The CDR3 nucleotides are TGCGCCAGCAGTCAGGGACAGGGTGAGGTGCAGCCCCAGCATTTT. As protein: CASSQGQGEVQPQHF.

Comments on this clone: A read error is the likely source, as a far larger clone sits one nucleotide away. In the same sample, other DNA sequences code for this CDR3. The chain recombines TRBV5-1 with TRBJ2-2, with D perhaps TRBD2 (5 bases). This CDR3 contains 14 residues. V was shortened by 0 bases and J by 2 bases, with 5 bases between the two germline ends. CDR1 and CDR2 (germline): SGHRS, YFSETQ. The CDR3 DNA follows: TGCGCCAGCAGCTTGGGACTAAACACCGGGGAGCTGTTTTTT. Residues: CASSLGLNTGELFF.

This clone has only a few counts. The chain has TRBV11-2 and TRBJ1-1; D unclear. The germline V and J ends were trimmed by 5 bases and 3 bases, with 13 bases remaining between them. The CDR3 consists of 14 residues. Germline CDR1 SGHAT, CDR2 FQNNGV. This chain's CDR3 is CASSPSWADTEAFF. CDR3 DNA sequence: TGTGCCAGCAGCCCCAGCTGGGCGGACACTGAAGCTTTCTTT.